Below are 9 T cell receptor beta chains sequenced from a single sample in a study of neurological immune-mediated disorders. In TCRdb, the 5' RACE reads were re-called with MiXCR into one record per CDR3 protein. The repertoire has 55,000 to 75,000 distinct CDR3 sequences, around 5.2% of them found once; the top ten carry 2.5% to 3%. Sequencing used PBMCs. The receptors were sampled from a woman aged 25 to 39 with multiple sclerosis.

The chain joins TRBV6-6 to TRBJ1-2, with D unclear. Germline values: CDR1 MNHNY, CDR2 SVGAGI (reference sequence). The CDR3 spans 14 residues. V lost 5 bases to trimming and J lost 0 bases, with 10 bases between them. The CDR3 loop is CASSPDWANYGYTF. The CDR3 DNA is TGTGCCAGCAGTCCAGACTGGGCTAACTATGGCTACACCTTC.

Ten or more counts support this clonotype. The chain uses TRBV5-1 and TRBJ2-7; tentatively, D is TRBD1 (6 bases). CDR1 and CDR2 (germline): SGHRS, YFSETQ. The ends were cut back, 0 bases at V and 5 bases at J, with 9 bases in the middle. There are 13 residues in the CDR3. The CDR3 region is CASSLGTVNEQYF. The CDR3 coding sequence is TGCGCCAGCAGCTTGGGGACAGTAAACGAGCAGTACTTC.

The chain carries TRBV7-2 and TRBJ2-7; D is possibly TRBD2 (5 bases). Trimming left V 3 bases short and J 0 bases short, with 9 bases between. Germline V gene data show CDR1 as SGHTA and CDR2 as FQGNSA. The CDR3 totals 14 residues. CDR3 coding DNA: TGTGCCAGCAGCTTGAGGCGGGTCTCCTACGAGCAGTACTTC. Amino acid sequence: CASSLRRVSYEQYF.

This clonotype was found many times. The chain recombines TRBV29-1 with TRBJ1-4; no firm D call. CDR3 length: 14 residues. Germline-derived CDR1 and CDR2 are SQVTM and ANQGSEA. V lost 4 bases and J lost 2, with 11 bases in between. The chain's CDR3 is CSVVLGNTNEKLFF. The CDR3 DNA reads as TGCAGCGTTGTGCTAGGGAACACTAATGAAAAACTGTTTTTT.

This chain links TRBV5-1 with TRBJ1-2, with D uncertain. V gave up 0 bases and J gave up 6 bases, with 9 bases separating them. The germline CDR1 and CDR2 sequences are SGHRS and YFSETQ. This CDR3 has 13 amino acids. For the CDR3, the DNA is TGCGCCAGCAGCTTGGAGATTGGGAATGGCTACACCTTC. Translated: CASSLEIGNGYTF.

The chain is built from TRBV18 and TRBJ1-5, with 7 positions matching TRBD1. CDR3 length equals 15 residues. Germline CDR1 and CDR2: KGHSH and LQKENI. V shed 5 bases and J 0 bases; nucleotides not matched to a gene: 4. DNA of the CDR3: TGTGCCAGCTCAAACAGGGGTCCTAGCAATCAGCCCCAGCATTTT. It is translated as CASSNRGPSNQPQHF.

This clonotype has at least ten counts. The CDR3 DNA reads TGTGCCAGCAGTTCCCACAGGGGAGGAGCTTTCTTT. Amino acids: CASSSHRGGAFF. The J gene is TRBJ1-1, the V gene TRBV27, with TRBD1 identical over 7 bases. The germline V gene has CDR1 MNHEY and CDR2 SMNVEV (reference sequence). This CDR3 is 12 amino acids long. Trimming removed 4 bases from V and 10 bases from J; junction bases left unmatched: 6.

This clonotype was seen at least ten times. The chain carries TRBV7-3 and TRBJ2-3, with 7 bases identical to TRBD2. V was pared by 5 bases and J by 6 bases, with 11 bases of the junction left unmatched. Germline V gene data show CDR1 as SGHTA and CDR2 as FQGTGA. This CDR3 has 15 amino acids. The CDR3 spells CASSPGLRHADTQYF. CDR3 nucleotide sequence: TGTGCCAGCAGCCCGGGACTAAGGCATGCGGATACGCAGTATTTT.

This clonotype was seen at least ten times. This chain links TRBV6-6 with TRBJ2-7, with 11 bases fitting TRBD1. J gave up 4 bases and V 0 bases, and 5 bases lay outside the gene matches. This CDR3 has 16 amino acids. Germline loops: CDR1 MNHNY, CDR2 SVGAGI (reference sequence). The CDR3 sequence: CASSYSPDRGLYEQYF. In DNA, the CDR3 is TGTGCCAGCAGTTACTCGCCGGACAGGGGGCTATACGAGCAGTACTTC.